This T cell receptor beta chain was retrieved from a study of cytomegalovirus exposure and HLA in healthy donors. PCR involved 60 Vbeta and 13 Jbeta primers. Method: immunoSEQ multiplex PCR; TCRdb's copy keeps in-frame clones and lacks some. The table records 170,000 or so clones, 80% of them present only once. Donors were nominally healthy when sampled, though unrecorded immune exposures were likely. Findings and caveats of the study: 87-base-pair reads could not separate some V segments, including TRBV6-2 and TRBV6-3. Later, TCR association rates were found to vary by HLA locus, highest for DRB1 and lowest for HLA-C. The study found most TCR sequences rare, yet found some public TCRs in many donors.

Germline CDR1 is LNHDA and CDR2 is SQIVND (reference sequence). CDR3 length equals 13 residues. V lost 7 bases, J lost 3 bases, and 4 bases stayed unmatched. A note on this clone: Its matching antigen is unknown.

This clonotype was obtained from a boy younger than 18 in good health and CMV-seronegative. This chain uses TRBV19 with TRBJ1-1; 8 bases agree with TRBD1. The sequenced sample was PBMCs. The CDR3 here is CASKTGVHTEAFF. The CDR3 region has the DNA TGTGCCAGTAAGACAGGGGTTCACACTGAAGCTTTCTTT.